The present T cell receptor (beta chain) was sequenced within a study of cytomegalovirus exposure and HLA in healthy donors. Overall study results and limits: The study carried out a later analysis of TCR beta sequences. It associated some 15,000 of them with specific HLA alleles at a false discovery rate of 0.05. Common viral pathogens were later found to be apparently linked to several of the most significant clusters.

PCR involved 60 Vbeta and 13 Jbeta primers. Here immunoSEQ multiplex PCR was the method, and the copy in TCRdb shows in-frame clones only, minus some. The repertoire includes tens of thousands of clones, just over 75% of them detected once, and around 6% sits in the top ten. A word on this clone: Its cognate antigen is unknown.

Per germline, CDR1 LNHDA and CDR2 SQIVND (reference sequence). The CDR3 contains 16 residues. With 7 bases removed from V and 2 bases from J, the gap between germline ends came to 18 bases. Sample: PBMCs. V usage is TRBV19 and J usage is TRBJ1-5; possibly TRBD1 for D (6 bases). This TCR came from a middle-aged man in good health and CMV-seronegative. CDR3 in amino acids: CASIPTGGARNQPQHF. For the CDR3, the DNA is TGTGCCAGTATACCTACCGGGGGGGCACGCAATCAGCCCCAGCATTTT.